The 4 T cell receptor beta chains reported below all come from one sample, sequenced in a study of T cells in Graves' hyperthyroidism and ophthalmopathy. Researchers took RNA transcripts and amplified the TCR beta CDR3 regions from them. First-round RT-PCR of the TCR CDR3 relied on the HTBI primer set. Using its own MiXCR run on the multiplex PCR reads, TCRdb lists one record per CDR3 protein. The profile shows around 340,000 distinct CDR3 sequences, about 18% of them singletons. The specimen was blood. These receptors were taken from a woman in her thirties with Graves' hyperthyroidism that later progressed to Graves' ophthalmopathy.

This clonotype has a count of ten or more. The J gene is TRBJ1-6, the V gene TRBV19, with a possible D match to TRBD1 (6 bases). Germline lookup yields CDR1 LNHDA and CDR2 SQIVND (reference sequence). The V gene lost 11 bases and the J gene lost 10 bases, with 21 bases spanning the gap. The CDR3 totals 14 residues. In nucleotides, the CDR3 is TGTGCCGCCGGAGGGGGTCGGGGTAGATCACCCCTCCACTTT. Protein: CAAGGGRGRSPLHF.

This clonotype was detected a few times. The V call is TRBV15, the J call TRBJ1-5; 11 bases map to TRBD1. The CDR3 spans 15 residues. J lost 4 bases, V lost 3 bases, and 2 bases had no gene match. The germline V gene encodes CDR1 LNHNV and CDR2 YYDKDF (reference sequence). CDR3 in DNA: TGTGCCACCAGCAGGGACAGGGGGCTTAATCAGCCCCAGCATTTT. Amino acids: CATSRDRGLNQPQHF. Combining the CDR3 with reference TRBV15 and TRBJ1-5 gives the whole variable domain DAMVIQNPRYQVTQFGKPVTLSCSQTLNHNVMYWYQQKSSQAPKLLFHYYDKDFNNEADTPDNFQSRRPNTSFCFLDIRSPGLGDTAMYLCATSRDRGLNQPQHFGDGTRLSIL.

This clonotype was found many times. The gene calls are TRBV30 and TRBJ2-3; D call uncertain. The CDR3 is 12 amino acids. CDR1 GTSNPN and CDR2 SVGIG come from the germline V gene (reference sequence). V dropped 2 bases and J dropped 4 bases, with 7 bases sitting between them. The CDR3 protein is CAWSRLADTQYF. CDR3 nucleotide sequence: TGTGCCTGGAGTAGACTGGCAGATACGCAGTATTTT. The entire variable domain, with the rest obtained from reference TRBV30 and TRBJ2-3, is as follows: SQTIHQWPATLVQPVGSPLSLECTVEGTSNPNLYWYRQAAGRGLQLLFYSVGIGQISSEVPQNLSASRPQDRQFILSSKKLLLSDSGFYLCAWSRLADTQYFGPGTRLTVL.

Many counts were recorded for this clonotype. The CDR3: CASSLNGGDTEAFF. CDR3 bases: TGTGCCAGCAGTTTAAACGGAGGGGACACTGAAGCTTTCTTT. This chain connects TRBV27 to TRBJ1-1; D is possibly TRBD1 (5 bases). V was shortened by 2 bases and J by 3 bases, with 10 bases between the two germline ends. This CDR3 is built from 14 residues. Germline V gene data show CDR1 as MNHEY and CDR2 as SMNVEV (reference sequence).